This paragraph reports one T cell receptor beta chain. Its target is unknown. The sample belongs to a study of cytomegalovirus exposure and HLA in healthy donors. Points from the study as a whole: Overall, approximately 150 TCR beta chains were annotated as cytomegalovirus-associated.

V lost 6 bases and J 3 bases, leaving 17 bases between the germline ends. This CDR3 comprises 16 residues. Per the germline V gene, CDR1 is KGHSH and CDR2 is LQKENI. It was with 60 Vbeta and 13 Jbeta primers that the PCR ran. The method was immunoSEQ multiplex PCR; TCRdb's version includes in-frame clones alone and lacks a portion of them. Of about 170,000 clones listed, around 78% are singletons. Sequences were obtained from PBMCs. V gene TRBV18 combines with J gene TRBJ1-4; D ambiguous. The sequence derives from a woman between 25 and 40 years old in good health and CMV-seropositive. CDR3 residues: CASSLLARGANEKLFF. DNA of the CDR3: TGTGCCAGCTCCCTCCTAGCTCGGGGTGCTAATGAAAAACTGTTTTTT.